The 9 T cell receptor beta chains below were found in one sample sequenced in a study of cytomegalovirus exposure and HLA in healthy donors. Primers for the PCR totalled 60 Vbeta and 13 Jbeta. This table comes from immunoSEQ multiplex PCR, and its TCRdb copy is limited to in-frame clones, with some not included. Among more than 130,000 clones, about four fifths were seen once, and the ten largest hold 2% to 2.5%. Sequenced material: PBMCs. The receptor source for this set is a man aged 25-45 years in good health and CMV-seronegative.

The chain joins TRBV29-1 to TRBJ2-5; D is unclear. The DNA end favors TRBJ2-7, so the J call may be wrong. The CDR3 covers 14 residues. CDR1 is SQVTM, CDR2 ANQGSEA, per germline. In nucleotides, the CDR3 is TGCAGCGCCGTGGTCCCCGATGGAAACTACGAGCAGTACTTC. Translation gives CSAVVPDGNYEQYF.

The chain combines TRBV6-6 with TRBJ1-3; possible D gene TRBD1, 5 bases. From germline, CDR1 is MNHNY and CDR2 SVGAGI (reference sequence). Trimming shortened V by 4 bases and J by 3 bases, and 7 bases separated the two germline ends. This CDR3 region has 13 residues. CDR3 in DNA: TGTGCCAGCAGTTCGGACATTGGAAACACCATATATTTT. Encoded protein: CASSSDIGNTIYF.

This clone was found a few times. This chain connects TRBV30 to TRBJ1-4; D gene uncertain. The CDR3 is 13 amino acids. Germline lookup yields CDR1 GTSNPN and CDR2 SVGIG (reference sequence). The germline V and J ends were trimmed by 1 base and 7 bases, with 10 bases remaining between them. This chain's CDR3 is CAWSGGLSEKLFF. The CDR3 DNA sequence: TGTGCCTGGAGTGGAGGGCTGAGTGAAAAACTGTTTTTT.

This clone was counted between two and nine times. The CDR3 loop is CASSQAGGSNQPQHF. CDR3 nucleotide sequence: TGCGCCAGCAGCCAAGCCGGGGGTAGCAATCAGCCCCAGCATTTT. V is TRBV4-1 and J is TRBJ1-5, with a weak D call TRBD1 (5 bases). Per germline, CDR1 MGHRA and CDR2 YSYEKL. V was trimmed by 1 base and J by 0 bases, leaving 7 bases between them. The CDR3 sequence is 15 residues long.

The chain is built from TRBV6-1 and TRBJ1-2, with D unclear. The length of the CDR3 is 12 residues. CDR1 is MNHNS and CDR2 is SASEGT in the germline V gene. Trimming took 7 bases from V and 4 from J, leaving 10 bases between them. The CDR3 reads CASTTPGYGYTF. CDR3 in DNA: TGTGCCAGCACCACGCCCGGCTATGGCTACACCTTC.

J is TRBJ2-7 and V is TRBV10-3; possibly TRBD1 for D (6 bases). The V gene lost 1 base and the J gene lost 6 bases, with 16 bases spanning the gap. The CDR3 contains 15 residues. Germline assignment: CDR1 ENHRY and CDR2 SYGVKD. The CDR3 bases are TGTGCCATCAGTGAGTATACTTCAGGGGAACTCGAGCAGTACTTC. It is translated as CAISEYTSGELEQYF.

The gene calls are TRBV28 and TRBJ1-5; unclear D gene. With 5 bases removed from V and 4 bases from J, the gap between germline ends came to 21 bases. Germline assignment: CDR1 MDHEN and CDR2 SYDVKM. The CDR3 loop spans 17 amino acids. CDR3 sequence: CASSHRPQEGGNQPQHF. Written as DNA, the CDR3 is TGTGCCAGCAGTCACCGACCCCAGGAGGGCGGGAATCAGCCCCAGCATTTT.

The chain has TRBV2 and TRBJ2-7; perhaps TRBD1 as D (6 bases). CDR1 and CDR2 from the germline V gene are SNHLY and FYNNEI. This CDR3 has 13 residues. V dropped 4 bases and J dropped 2 bases, with 9 bases sitting between them. The DNA of the CDR3 is TGTGCCAGCAGTGTATACAGGGCCTACGAGCAGTACTTC. Protein product: CASSVYRAYEQYF.

V usage is TRBV2 and J usage is TRBJ1-5, with D hard to call. Germline V gene sequence: CDR1 SNHLY, CDR2 FYNNEI. Between the trimmed V and J ends, which lost 4 bases and 1 base, there was a span of 5 bases. The CDR3 loop spans 13 amino acids. This CDR3 reads CASSGESNQPQHF. The CDR3 coding sequence is TGTGCCAGCAGTGGTGAGAGCAATCAGCCCCAGCATTTT.